This T cell receptor beta chain was captured in a study of cytomegalovirus exposure and HLA in healthy donors. This CDR3 contains 15 residues. Germline CDR1 is SGHVS and CDR2 is FQNEAQ. V gave up 1 base and J gave up 1 base, with 10 bases separating them. This clone was recorded once. As yet, its antigen is unknown. Both 60 Vbeta primers and 13 Jbeta primers went into the PCR. Profiling relied on immunoSEQ multiplex PCR, and the TCRdb table lists in-frame clones only, not all of them. The sample consists of 81,000 or so clones, around 80% of them appearing once. Broader study findings: TCR beta chains numbering some 160 were designated cytomegalovirus-associated. Analysis performed later found 15,000 or so TCR beta sequences associated with HLA alleles at 0.05 false discovery rate.

This clonotype was sampled from a man aged 45-60 years in good health and CMV-seropositive. Sequencing was performed on PBMCs. The rearrangement joins TRBV7-8 to TRBJ1-1, with D possibly being TRBD1 (6 bases). The CDR3 region has the DNA TGTGCCAGCAGCTTAGTTCGGGGGGCGAACACTGAAGCTTTCTTT. This codes for CASSLVRGANTEAFF.